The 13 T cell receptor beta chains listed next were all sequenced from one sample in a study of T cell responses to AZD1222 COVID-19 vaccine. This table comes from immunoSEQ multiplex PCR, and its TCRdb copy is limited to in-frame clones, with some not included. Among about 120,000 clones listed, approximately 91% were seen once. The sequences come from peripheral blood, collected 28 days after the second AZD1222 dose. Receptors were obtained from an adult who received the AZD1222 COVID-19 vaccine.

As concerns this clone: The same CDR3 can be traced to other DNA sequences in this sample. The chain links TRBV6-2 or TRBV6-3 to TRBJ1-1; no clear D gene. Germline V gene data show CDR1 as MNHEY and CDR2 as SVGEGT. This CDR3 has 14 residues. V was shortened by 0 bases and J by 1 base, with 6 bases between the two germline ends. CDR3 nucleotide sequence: TGTGCCAGCAGTTACTCAGGCGGGAACACTGAAGCTTTCTTT. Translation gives CASSYSGGNTEAFF.

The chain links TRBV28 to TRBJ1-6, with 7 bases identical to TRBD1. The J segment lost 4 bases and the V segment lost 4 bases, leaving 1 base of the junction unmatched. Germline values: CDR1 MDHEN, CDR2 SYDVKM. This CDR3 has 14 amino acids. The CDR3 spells CASSSTGYNSPLHF. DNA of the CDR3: TGTGCCAGCAGTTCGACAGGGTATAATTCACCCCTCCACTTT.

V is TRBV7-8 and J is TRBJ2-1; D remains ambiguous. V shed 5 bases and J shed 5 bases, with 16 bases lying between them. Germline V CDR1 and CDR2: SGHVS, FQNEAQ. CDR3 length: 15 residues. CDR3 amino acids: CASSLDGLVHNEQFF. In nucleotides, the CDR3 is TGTGCCAGCAGCCTCGACGGCCTTGTACACAATGAGCAGTTCTTC.

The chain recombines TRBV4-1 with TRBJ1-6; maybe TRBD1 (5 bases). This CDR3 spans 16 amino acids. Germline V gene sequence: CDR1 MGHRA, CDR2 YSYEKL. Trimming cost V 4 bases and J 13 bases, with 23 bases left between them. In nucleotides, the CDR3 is TGCGCCAGCAGCCCTTATTTCCGGGGCCCTGCTTCCCCCCTCCACTTT. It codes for CASSPYFRGPASPLHF.

Here the CDR3 DNA reads TGTGCCAGCAGTGAAACAGGGGCTCCATCTGGGGCCAACGTCCTGACTTTC. Its translation is CASSETGAPSGANVLTF. The gene calls are TRBV6-4 and TRBJ2-6; TRBD1 aligns across 7 bases. Germline loops: CDR1 MRHNA, CDR2 SNTAGT. The CDR3 length is 17 residues. After removal of 3 bases from V and 1 base from J, the junction contained 6 bases not matched to a gene.

In DNA, the CDR3 is TGTGCCACCAAATTTCGGGGCACAGATACGCAGTATTTT. Translating it yields CATKFRGTDTQYF. The chain joins TRBV27 to TRBJ2-3; the D is unclear. V lost 10 bases and J lost 1, with 12 bases in between. Per germline, CDR1 MNHEY and CDR2 SMNVEV (reference sequence). The CDR3 loop spans 13 amino acids.

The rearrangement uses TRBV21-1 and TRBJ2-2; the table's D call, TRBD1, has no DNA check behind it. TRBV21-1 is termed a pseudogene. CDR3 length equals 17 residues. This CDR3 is CASSNGPGQGNTGELFF. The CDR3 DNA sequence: TGTGCCAGCAGCAACGGACCGGGACAGGGGAACACCGGGGAGCTGTTTTTT.

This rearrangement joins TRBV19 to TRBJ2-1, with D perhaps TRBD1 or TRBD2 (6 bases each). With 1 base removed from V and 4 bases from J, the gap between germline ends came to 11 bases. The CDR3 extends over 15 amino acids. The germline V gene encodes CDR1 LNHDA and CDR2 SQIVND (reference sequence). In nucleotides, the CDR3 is TGTGCCAGTAGTATAGGTCAGGGGACTTACAATGAGCAGTTCTTC. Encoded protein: CASSIGQGTYNEQFF.

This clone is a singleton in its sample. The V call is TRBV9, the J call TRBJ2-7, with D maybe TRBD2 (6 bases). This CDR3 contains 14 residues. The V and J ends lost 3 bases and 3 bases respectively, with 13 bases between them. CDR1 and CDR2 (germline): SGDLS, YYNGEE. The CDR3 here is CASSDGTPHYEQYF. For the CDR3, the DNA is TGTGCCAGCAGCGACGGGACTCCTCACTACGAGCAGTACTTC.

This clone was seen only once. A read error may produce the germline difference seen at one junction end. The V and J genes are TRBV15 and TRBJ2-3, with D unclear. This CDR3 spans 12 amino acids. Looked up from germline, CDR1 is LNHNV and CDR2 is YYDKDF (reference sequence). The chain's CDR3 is CATSRDYDGSDF. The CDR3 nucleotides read TGTGCCACCAGCAGAGATTATGACGGCTCAGATTTT.

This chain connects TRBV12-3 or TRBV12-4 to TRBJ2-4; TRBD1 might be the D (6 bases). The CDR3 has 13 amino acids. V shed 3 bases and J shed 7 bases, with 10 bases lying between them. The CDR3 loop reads CASSFRTVNIQYF. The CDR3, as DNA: TGTGCCAGCAGTTTCAGGACAGTGAACATTCAGTACTTC.

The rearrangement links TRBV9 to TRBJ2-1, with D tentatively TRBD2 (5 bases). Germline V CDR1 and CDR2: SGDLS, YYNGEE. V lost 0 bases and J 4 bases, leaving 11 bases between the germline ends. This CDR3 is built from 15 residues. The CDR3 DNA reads TGTGCCAGCAGCGTAGCGGCTGCGGGTTACAATGAGCAGTTCTTC. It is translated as CASSVAAAGYNEQFF.

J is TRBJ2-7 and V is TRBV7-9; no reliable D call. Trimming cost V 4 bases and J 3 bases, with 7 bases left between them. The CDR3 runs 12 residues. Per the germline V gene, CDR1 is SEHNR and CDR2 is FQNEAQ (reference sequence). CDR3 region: CASSSRSYEQYF. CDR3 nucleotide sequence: TGTGCCAGCAGCTCCAGAAGCTACGAGCAGTACTTC. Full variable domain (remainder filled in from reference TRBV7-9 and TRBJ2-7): DTGVSQNPRHKITKRGQNVTFRCDPISEHNRLYWYRQTLGQGPEFLTYFQNEAQLEKSRLLSDRFSAERPKGSFSTLEIQRTEQGDSAMYLCASSSRSYEQYFGPGTRLTVT.